Following are 3 T cell receptor beta chains from one sample sequenced in a study of early T cells in non-severe SARS-CoV-2 infection (dated by TCRdb to about 2021). Library prep was done by 5' RACE. The data were produced on a NextSeq 500. TCRdb trimmed public reads at Q25 via fastp, called clones via MiXCR and kept in-frame beta chains. A single entry per CDR3 protein holds the most common genes and DNA from its merged rows. The sample records roughly 80,000 distinct CDR3 sequences, 5.5% to 7.5% of which are singletons. The ten largest clones represent 6.5% to 9% of the sample. Material for sequencing was whole blood. Source of these receptors: an adult who was a healthcare worker with PCR-confirmed SARS-CoV-2 infection or an uninfected control (not recorded which).

In this sample, this clonotype turned up many times. V usage is TRBV29-1 and J usage is TRBJ1-1; D uncertain. This CDR3 has 17 amino acids. V was trimmed by 2 bases and J by 0 bases, leaving 19 bases between them. Germline V gene sequence: CDR1 SQVTM, CDR2 ANQGSEA. CDR3 protein: CSVEMRSVGGMNTEAFF. The CDR3 DNA reads as TGCAGCGTTGAAATGAGGAGCGTTGGCGGTATGAACACTGAAGCTTTCTTT.

This clonotype was observed at least ten times. The chain carries TRBV7-9 and TRBJ1-4; TRBD1 matches at 8 bases. V was pared by 4 bases and J by 0 bases, with 4 bases of the junction left unmatched. This CDR3 comprises 16 residues. The germline gives CDR1 SEHNR, CDR2 FQNEAQ (reference sequence). CDR3 coding DNA: TGTGCCAGCAGCTCGGGACAGGCTTCAACTAATGAAAAACTGTTTTTT. This encodes CASSSGQASTNEKLFF.

This clonotype was detected only once. CDR3 amino acids: CASSYEAGGPMNTEAFF. As DNA, the CDR3 is TGTGCCAGCAGTTACGAGGCAGGGGGCCCCATGAACACTGAAGCTTTCTTT. V and J are TRBV6-2 or TRBV6-3 and TRBJ1-1; 8 bases are a match to TRBD1. Germline V lookup: CDR1 MNHEY, CDR2 SVGEGT. The CDR3 spans 17 residues. J lost 0 bases, V lost 2 bases, and 8 bases had no gene match.